This TCR beta chain was profiled in a study of blood T cell repertoires in COVID-19. The CDR3 is 19 amino acids. The V gene's germline CDR1 is SNHLY and CDR2 FYNNEI. J was trimmed by 3 bases and V by 4 bases; bases with no gene match: 17. Clones were read by immunoSEQ multiplex PCR, and TCRdb kept only the in-frame ones, dropping some. The table lists 200,000 to 250,000 clones, about 80% of them singletons. The chain couples TRBV2 to TRBJ2-4; 8 bases map to TRBD2. The sequencing input was PBMCs or T cells enriched from blood (not recorded which). The sequence came from a man in his sixties who had recovered from COVID-19. The CDR3 protein is CASSVSGGLPGFGKNIQYF. As DNA, the CDR3 is TGTGCCAGCAGTGTGTCGGGAGGGCTGCCCGGTTTCGGCAAAAACATTCAGTACTTC.